This T cell receptor (beta chain) was sequenced for a study of blood T cell repertoires in COVID-19. The overall study: Samples of COVID-19 (acute and convalescent) were obtained from the United States, Italy and Spain. The analysed material was cDNA or gDNA that came from T cells, B-cell-depleted T cells, or PBMCs.

Assay: immunoSEQ multiplex PCR; the TCRdb copy retains only in-frame clones and omits some. The sample lists some 78,000 clones, 87% occurring once. The CDR3 spans 12 residues. Trimming at V came to 10 bases and at J to 5 bases, leaving 6 bases not matched to a gene. Germline V gives CDR1 MDHEN, CDR2 SYDVKM. The sequenced sample was peripheral blood. The chain is built from TRBV28 and TRBJ1-1; 8 bases are shared with TRBD1. This clonotype was sampled from a woman of 80 years or more with active or convalescent COVID-19. The CDR3 sequence is CAIRTGRTEAFF. CDR3 nucleotide sequence: TGTGCCATACGGACAGGGAGAACTGAAGCTTTCTTT.